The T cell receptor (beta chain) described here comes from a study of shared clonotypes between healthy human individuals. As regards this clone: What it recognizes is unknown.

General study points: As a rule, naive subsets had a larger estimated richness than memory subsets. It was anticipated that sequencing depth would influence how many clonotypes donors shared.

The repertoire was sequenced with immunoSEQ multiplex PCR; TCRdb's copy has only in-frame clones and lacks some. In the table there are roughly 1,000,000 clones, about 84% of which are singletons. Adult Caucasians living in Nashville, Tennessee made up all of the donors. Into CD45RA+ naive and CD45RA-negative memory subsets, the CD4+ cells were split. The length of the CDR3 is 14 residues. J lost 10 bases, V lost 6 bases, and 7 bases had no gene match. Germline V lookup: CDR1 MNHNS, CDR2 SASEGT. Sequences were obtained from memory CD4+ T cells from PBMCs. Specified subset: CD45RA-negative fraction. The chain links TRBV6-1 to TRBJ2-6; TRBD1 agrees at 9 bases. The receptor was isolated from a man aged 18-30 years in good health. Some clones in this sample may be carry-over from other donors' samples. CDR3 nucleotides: TGTGCCAGCAGCGATACAGGGGGCGCAAACGTCCTGACTTTC. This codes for CASSDTGGANVLTF.